This T cell receptor (beta chain) was identified during a study of T cells after yellow fever vaccination. In its sample, this clonotype was seen a few times. The CDR3 totals 16 residues. With 0 bases removed from V and 4 bases from J, the gap between germline ends came to 15 bases. Per germline, CDR1 ENHRY and CDR2 SYGVKD. A single record per CDR3 protein comes from TCRdb applying MiXCR to the 5' RACE reads. In the table there are roughly 160,000 distinct CDR3 sequences, about 7% of which are singletons. The TCR sequence derives from a young man who received the YFV17D yellow fever vaccine. V and J are TRBV10-3 and TRBJ2-5, with D possibly called TRBD1 or TRBD2 (5 bases each). The sample was CD4+ T cells sorted from PBMCs, taken 5 days after the first yellow fever vaccination. CDR3 DNA: TGTGCCATCAGTGAGTCCACCGGGACGCCCCCAGAGACCCAGTACTTC. Its protein is CAISESTGTPPETQYF.